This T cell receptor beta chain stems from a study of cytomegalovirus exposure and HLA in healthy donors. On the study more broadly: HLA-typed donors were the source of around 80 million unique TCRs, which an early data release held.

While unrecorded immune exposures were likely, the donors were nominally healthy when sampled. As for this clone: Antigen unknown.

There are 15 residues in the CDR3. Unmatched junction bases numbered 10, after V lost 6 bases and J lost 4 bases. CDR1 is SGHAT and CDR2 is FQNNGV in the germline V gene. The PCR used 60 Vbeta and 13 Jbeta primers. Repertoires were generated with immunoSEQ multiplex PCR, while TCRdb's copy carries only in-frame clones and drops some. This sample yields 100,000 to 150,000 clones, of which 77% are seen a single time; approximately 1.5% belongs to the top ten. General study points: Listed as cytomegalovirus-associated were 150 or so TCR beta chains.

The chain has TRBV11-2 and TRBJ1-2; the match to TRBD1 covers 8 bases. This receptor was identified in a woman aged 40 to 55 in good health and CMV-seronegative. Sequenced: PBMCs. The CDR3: CASRESTGGGYGYTF. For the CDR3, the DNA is TGTGCCAGCAGAGAGAGTACAGGGGGAGGCTATGGCTACACCTTC.